This paragraph covers one TCR beta chain sequence. This CDR3 region has 15 residues. Germline-derived CDR1 and CDR2 are SGHRS and YFSETQ. With V trimmed by 1 base and J by 1 base, 1 base remained unmatched. The data are from a study of blood T cell repertoires in COVID-19. On the study more broadly: Material from acute and convalescent COVID-19 was sourced from the United States, Italy and Spain.

Data came from immunoSEQ multiplex PCR; TCRdb stores just in-frame clones and leaves some out. The table records around 310,000 clones, around 90% of them present only once. Sequencing was done on a sample of peripheral blood. This clonotype originated in a woman between 35 and 50 years old with COVID-19, enrolled during active disease. The V and J genes are TRBV5-1 and TRBJ2-2; the match to TRBD1 covers 7 bases. CDR3 nucleotide sequence: TGCGCCAGCAGCTTGACAGGGGAGAACACCGGGGAGCTGTTTTTT. Its protein product is CASSLTGENTGELFF.